The clone carrying this T cell receptor beta chain was picked up one time. Antigen unknown. The CDR3 is 19 amino acids. With 5 bases removed from V and 1 base from J, the gap between germline ends came to 25 bases. Germline CDR1 and CDR2: SGHAT and FQNNGV. This sample stems from a study of T cell responses to AZD1222 COVID-19 vaccine. General study points: Close to half of all spike-specific TCRs reportedly target regions of the variants that are unmutated. Repertoire sampling occurred only after the peak T cell response. Spike-specific TCR breadth and depth grew following two AZD1222 doses.

TCRdb's copy holds only in-frame clones and misses some; the assay was immunoSEQ multiplex PCR. The sample yields roughly 110,000 clones, 92% seen once. Second doses were pooled across both intervals (about 4 or about 12 weeks). The clonotype comes from an adult who received the AZD1222 COVID-19 vaccine. The specimen comprised peripheral blood, sampled 28 days after the second AZD1222 dose. V gene TRBV11-2 combines with J gene TRBJ2-3; D assignment may be TRBD1 or TRBD2 (5 bases each). The CDR3, as DNA: TGTGCCAGCAGCGTGAGTAGGGCCCGAGGGACGGCCCGCACAGATACGCAGTATTTT. This sequence encodes CASSVSRARGTARTDTQYF.